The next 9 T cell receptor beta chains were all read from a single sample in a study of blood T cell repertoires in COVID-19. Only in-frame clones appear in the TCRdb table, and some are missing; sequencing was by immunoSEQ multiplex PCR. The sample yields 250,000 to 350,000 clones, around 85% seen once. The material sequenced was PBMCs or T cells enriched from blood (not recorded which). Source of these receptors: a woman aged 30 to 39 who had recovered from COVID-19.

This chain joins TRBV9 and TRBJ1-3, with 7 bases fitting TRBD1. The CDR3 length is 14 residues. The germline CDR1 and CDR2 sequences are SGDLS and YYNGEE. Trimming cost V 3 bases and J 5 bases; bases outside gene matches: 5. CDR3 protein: CASSGPGQRNTIYF. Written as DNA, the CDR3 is TGTGCCAGCAGCGGCCCGGGACAGAGAAACACCATATATTTT. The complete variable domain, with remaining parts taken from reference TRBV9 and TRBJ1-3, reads DSGVTQTPKHLITATGQRVTLRCSPRSGDLSVYWYQQSLDQGLQFLIQYYNGEERAKGNILERFSAQQFPDLHSELNLSSLELGDSALYFCASSGPGQRNTIYFGEGSWLTVV.

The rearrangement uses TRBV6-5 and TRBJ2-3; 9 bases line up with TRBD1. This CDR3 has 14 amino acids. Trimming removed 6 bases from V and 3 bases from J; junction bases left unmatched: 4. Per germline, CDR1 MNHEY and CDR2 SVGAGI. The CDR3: CASSRDRATDTQYF. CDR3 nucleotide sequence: TGTGCCAGCAGCCGGGACAGGGCGACAGATACGCAGTATTTT.

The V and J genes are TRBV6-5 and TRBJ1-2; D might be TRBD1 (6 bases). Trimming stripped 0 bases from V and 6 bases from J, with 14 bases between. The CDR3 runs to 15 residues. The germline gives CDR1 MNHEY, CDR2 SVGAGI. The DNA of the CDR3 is TGTGCCAGCAGTTACTCTGGAACAGGGAGCCATGGCTACACCTTC. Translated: CASSYSGTGSHGYTF.

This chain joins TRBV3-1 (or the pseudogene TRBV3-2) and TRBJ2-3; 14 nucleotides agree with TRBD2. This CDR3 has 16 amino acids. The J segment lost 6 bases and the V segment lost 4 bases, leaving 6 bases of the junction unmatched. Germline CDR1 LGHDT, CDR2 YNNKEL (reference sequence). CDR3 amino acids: CASSLTSGRAVDTQYF. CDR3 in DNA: TGTGCCAGCAGCCTGACTAGCGGGAGGGCAGTGGATACGCAGTATTTT.

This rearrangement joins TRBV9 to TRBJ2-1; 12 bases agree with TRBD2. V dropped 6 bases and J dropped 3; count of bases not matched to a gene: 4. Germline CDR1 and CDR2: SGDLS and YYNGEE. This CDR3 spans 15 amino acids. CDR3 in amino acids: CASTEGLAGYNEQFF. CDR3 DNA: TGTGCCAGCACCGAGGGACTAGCGGGCTACAATGAGCAGTTCTTC.

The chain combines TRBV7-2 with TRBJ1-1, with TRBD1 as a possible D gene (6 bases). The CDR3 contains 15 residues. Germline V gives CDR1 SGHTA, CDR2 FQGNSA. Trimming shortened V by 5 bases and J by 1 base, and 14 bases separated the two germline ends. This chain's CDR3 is CASSPPGTTNTEAFF. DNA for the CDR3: TGTGCCAGCAGCCCACCCGGGACAACGAACACTGAAGCTTTCTTT.

CDR3: CASSPRQGNNSPLHF. CDR3 nucleotide sequence: TGTGCCAGCAGCCCACGACAGGGGAATAATTCACCCCTCCACTTT. V and J are TRBV3-1 (or the pseudogene TRBV3-2) and TRBJ1-6; 8 nucleotides match TRBD1. Trimming cost V 4 bases and J 5 bases; bases outside gene matches: 4. CDR1 and CDR2 (germline): LGHDT, YNNKEL (reference sequence). The CDR3 is 15 amino acids.

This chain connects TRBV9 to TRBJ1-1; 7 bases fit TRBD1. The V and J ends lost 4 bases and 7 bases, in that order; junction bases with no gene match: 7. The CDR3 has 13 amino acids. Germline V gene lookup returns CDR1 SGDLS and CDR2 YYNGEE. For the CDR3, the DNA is TGTGCCAGCAGCCAACCTCAGGGGGGTGAAGCTTTCTTT. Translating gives CASSQPQGGEAFF.

The CDR3 reads CASSIVGVNLFF. In DNA, the CDR3 is TGTGCCAGTAGTATAGTAGGAGTCAACCTGTTTTTT. The chain combines TRBV19 with TRBJ1-4, with D hard to call. V shed 1 base and J shed 14 bases, with 11 bases lying between them. Germline CDR1 LNHDA, CDR2 SQIVND (reference sequence). The CDR3 has 12 amino acids.